These T cell receptor beta chains were read from a single sample in a study of identifying expanded T cells in peripheral blood. Data came from immunoSEQ multiplex PCR; TCRdb stores just in-frame clones and leaves some out. The data contain 90,000 to 95,000 clones, around 90% of them singletons. Input material: blood. Receptors originate from a person aged 18 to 75 in good health. Both conserved end residues are part of each CDR3. The order of the fields is CDR3 protein, CDR3 DNA, D gene, clone size, V gene, J gene. D genes are given only for firm matches. Not all rows give a size; the values are once, few, many and, for expanded clones, a class.

CASSSSVRADTQYF	TGTGCCAGCAGCTCCTCCGTGAGGGCAGATACGCAGTATTTT	.	.	TRBV9	TRBJ2-3
CASSVSTGQAFF	TGTGCCAGCAGTGTTTCGACAGGGCAAGCTTTCTTT	TRBD1	once	TRBV6-1	TRBJ1-1
CAWSVEGGVINEQFF	TGTGCCTGGAGTGTAGAGGGAGGCGTAATCAATGAGCAGTTCTTC	.	.	TRBV30	TRBJ2-1
CASSQGTSGTYEQYF	TGTGCCAGCAGCCAAGGGACTAGCGGTACCTACGAGCAGTACTTC	TRBD2	once	TRBV4-2	TRBJ2-7
CASSQEEGMSYTF	TGTGCCAGCAGCCAAGAAGAGGGAATGAGCTACACCTTC	.	.	TRBV14	TRBJ1-2
CASSRDRPYGYTF	TGTGCCAGTAGCCGGGACAGGCCCTATGGCTACACCTTC	TRBD1	few	TRBV19	TRBJ1-2
CASSGFGGSTEAFF	TGTGCCAGCAGTGGCTTCGGAGGGTCTACTGAAGCTTTCTTT	.	.	TRBV6-1	TRBJ1-1
CASSDGRDTGELFF	TGTGCCAGCAGTGACGGGAGGGACACCGGGGAGCTGTTTTTT	TRBD2	.	TRBV6-4	TRBJ2-2
CASSRDSDTQYF	TGTGCCAGCAGTCGGGACTCAGATACGCAGTATTTT	.	few	TRBV2	TRBJ2-3
CASSFVLHTEAFF	TGTGCCAGCAGTTTTGTGCTACACACTGAAGCTTTCTTT	.	once	TRBV27	TRBJ1-1
CASSPQQGGYNEQFF	TGCGCCAGCAGCCCCCAACAGGGTGGCTACAATGAGCAGTTCTTC	.	.	TRBV5-1	TRBJ2-1
CAWRDTGTYGYTF	TGTGCCTGGAGAGATACCGGGACATATGGCTACACCTTC	.	.	TRBV30	TRBJ1-2
CSASGTPEFF	TGCAGTGCTAGTGGTACCCCCGAGTTCTTC	.	.	TRBV20-1	TRBJ2-1
CASSLLGVVAGGKETQYF	TGTGCCAGCAGCCTCCTCGGGGTGGTAGCGGGAGGAAAAGAGACCCAGTACTTC	TRBD2	once	TRBV7-9	TRBJ2-5
CASSYSRQGFTGELFF	TGTGCCAGCAGTTACTCTAGGCAGGGTTTCACCGGGGAGCTGTTTTTT	.	once	TRBV6-5	TRBJ2-2
CSVGAEWGNQPQHF	TGCAGCGTTGGGGCGGAATGGGGCAATCAGCCCCAGCATTTT	.	.	TRBV29-1	TRBJ1-5
CASSQGMGRNTEAFF	TGTGCCAGCAGCCAAGGTATGGGCAGGAACACTGAAGCTTTCTTT	.	.	TRBV14	TRBJ1-1
CASSRTGGLDTQYF	TGTGCCAGCTCACGGACAGGGGGACTAGATACGCAGTATTTT	TRBD1	.	TRBV18	TRBJ2-3
CASSLRPTDIAKNIQYF	TGCGCCAGCAGCTTGCGCCCGACAGACATAGCCAAAAACATTCAGTACTTC	.	.	TRBV5-1	TRBJ2-4
CASSAVGAGLLNSPLHF	TGTGCCAGTAGTGCCGTTGGGGCAGGACTACTTAATTCACCCCTCCACTTT	.	.	TRBV19	TRBJ1-6
CASSLQGHRLAAAYEQYF	TGTGCCAGCAGCTTACAGGGCCACAGACTAGCGGCAGCCTACGAGCAGTACTTC	TRBD2	.	TRBV7-2	TRBJ2-7
CASSPGTGGGNTIYF	TGTGCCAGCTCACCCGGGACAGGGGGAGGAAACACCATATATTTT	TRBD1	.	TRBV18	TRBJ1-3
CASSLGVRGEQFF	TGTGCCAGCAGCCTAGGGGTAAGGGGTGAGCAGTTCTTC	.	.	TRBV7-9	TRBJ2-1
CASSEGHTSGNTIYF	TGTGCCAGCAGCGAGGGACATACCTCTGGAAACACCATATATTTT	.	.	TRBV9	TRBJ1-3
CASTQDGAGGNNEQFF	TGCGCCAGCACCCAGGATGGCGCGGGAGGGAACAATGAGCAGTTCTTC	TRBD2	.	TRBV4-3	TRBJ2-1
CASSRGEGTEAFF	TGTGCCAGCAGTCGGGGGGAGGGGACTGAAGCTTTCTTT	.	.	TRBV2	TRBJ1-1
CASSLSTGYGYTF	TGTGCCAGCAGCCTTTCGACAGGGTATGGCTACACCTTC	TRBD1	.	TRBV14	TRBJ1-2